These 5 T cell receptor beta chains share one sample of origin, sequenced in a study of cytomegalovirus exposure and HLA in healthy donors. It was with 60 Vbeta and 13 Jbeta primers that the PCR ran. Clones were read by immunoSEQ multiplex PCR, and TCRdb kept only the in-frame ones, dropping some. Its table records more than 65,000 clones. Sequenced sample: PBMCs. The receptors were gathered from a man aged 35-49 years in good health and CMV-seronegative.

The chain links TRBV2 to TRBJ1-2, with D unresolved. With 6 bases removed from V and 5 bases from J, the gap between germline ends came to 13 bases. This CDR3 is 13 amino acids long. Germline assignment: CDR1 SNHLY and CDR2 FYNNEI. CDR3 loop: CASRGDGVYGYTF. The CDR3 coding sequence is TGTGCCAGCAGGGGAGACGGGGTGTATGGCTACACCTTC.

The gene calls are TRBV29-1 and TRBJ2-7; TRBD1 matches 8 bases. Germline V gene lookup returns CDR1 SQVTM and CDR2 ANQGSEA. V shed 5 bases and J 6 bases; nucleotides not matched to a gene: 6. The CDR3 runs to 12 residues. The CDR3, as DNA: TGCAGCGTTATACAGGGGGTCGGCGAGCAGTACTTC. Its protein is CSVIQGVGEQYF.

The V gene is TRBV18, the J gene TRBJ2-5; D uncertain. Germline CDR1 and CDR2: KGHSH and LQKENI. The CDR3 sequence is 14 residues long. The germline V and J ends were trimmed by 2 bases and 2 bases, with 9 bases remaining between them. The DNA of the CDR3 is TGTGCCAGCTCACCATCTGCAGGTCAAGAGACCCAGTACTTC. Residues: CASSPSAGQETQYF.

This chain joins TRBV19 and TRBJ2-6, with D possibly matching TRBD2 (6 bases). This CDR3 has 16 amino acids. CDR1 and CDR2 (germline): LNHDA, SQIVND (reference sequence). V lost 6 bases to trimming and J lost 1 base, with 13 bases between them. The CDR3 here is CASRGDWWSGANVLTF. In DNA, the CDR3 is TGTGCCAGTAGGGGGGACTGGTGGTCTGGGGCCAACGTCCTGACTTTC.

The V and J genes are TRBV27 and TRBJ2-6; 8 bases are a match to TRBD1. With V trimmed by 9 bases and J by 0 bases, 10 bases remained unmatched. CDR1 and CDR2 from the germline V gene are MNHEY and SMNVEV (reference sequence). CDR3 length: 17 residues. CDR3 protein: CASRAGTGFSGANVLTF. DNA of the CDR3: TGTGCCAGTAGGGCCGGGACAGGATTCTCTGGGGCCAACGTCCTGACTTTC.